This T cell receptor beta chain derives from a study of CD8 T cells in Susac syndrome. TCR beta from blood CD8+ and CD4+ T cells was sequenced. Patients with Susac syndrome fulfilled recently defined diagnostic criteria for definite or probable disease. This clonotype appeared a single time. Reverse transcription of roughly 0.45 to 1 ug RNA was carried out with random hexamers. The amplification used immunoSEQ multiplex PCR on TCR beta CDR3; it spanned 54 Vbeta and 13 Jbeta. TCRdb re-analysed the immunoSEQ multiplex PCR reads in MiXCR, keeping a single row per CDR3 protein. The sample consists of tens of thousands of distinct CDR3 sequences, 85% to 95% of them appearing once. This CDR3 has 15 amino acids. Germline V lookup: CDR1 SGDLS, CDR2 YYNGEE. V was trimmed by 0 bases and J by 1 base, leaving 10 bases between them.

The rearrangement joins TRBV9 to TRBJ1-2; D is possibly TRBD1 (5 bases). This clonotype was sampled from a human donor with Susac syndrome. Sequencing was carried out using CD4+ T cells from PBMCs. For the CDR3, the DNA is TGTGCCAGCAGCGTAGACCAACAGGTTAACTATGGCTACACCTTC. This gives the protein CASSVDQQVNYGYTF.